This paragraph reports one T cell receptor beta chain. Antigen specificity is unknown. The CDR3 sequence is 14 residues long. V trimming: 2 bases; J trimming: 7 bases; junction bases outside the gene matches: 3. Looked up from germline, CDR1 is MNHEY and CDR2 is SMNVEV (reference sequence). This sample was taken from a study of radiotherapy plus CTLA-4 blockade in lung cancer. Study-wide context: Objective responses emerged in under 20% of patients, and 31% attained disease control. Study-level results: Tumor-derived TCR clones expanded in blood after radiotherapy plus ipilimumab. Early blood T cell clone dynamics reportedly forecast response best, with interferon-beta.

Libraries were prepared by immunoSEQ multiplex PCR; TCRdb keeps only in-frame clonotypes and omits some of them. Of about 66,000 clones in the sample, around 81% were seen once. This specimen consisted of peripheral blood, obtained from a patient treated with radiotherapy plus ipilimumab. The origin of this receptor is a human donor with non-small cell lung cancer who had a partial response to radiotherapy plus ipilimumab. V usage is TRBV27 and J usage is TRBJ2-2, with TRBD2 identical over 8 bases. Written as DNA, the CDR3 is TGTGCCAGCAGTTTAGGTAGCGGGATCGGGGAGCTGTTTTTT. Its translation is CASSLGSGIGELFF.